This T cell receptor (beta chain) was sequenced for a study of blood T cell repertoires in COVID-19. The wider study: Acute-phase and convalescent COVID-19 samples originated in the United States, Italy and Spain. From T cells, B-cell-depleted T cells, or PBMCs came the material, which was cDNA or gDNA.

CDR3 size: 18 residues. In germline, CDR1 is LGHNA, CDR2 YNFKEQ. V was shortened by 4 bases and J by 7 bases, with 27 bases between the two germline ends. Original analysis: From reference gene primer amplification, estimates of nucleated cell counts were derived. Clones were sequenced by immunoSEQ multiplex PCR, and TCRdb holds only the in-frame ones, with some missing. V and J calls and clone size follow that table, whereas D and trimming were derived from the DNA. Found here are 95,000 to 110,000 clones, nearly 90% of them singletons; the top ten hold 2.5% to 3.5%. This sequence joins TRBV4-2 and TRBJ2-3; D is perhaps TRBD2 (6 bases). The sequenced sample consisted of peripheral blood. The clonotype was recovered from a man over 45 in a cohort sampled during active COVID-19. The DNA of the CDR3 is TGTGCCAGCAGCCCCACCGGTGGGCTTATTAGCGGAGCCAATACGCAGTATTTT. It translates to CASSPTGGLISGANTQYF.